This T cell receptor (beta chain) was sequenced in a study of blood T cell repertoires in COVID-19. Study details: COVID-19 samples collected from the United States, Italy and Spain covered acute and convalescent phases.

Original data processing: Reference gene primers were amplified, and this amplification served to estimate nucleated cell counts. The repertoire was sequenced with immunoSEQ multiplex PCR; TCRdb's copy has only in-frame clones and lacks some. V, J and clone size are taken as reported in that table, and D and trimming were inferred from the DNA itself. The sample carries 150,000 to 200,000 clones, more than 90% recorded once. The sequencing sample was made of peripheral blood. This receptor was identified in a man between 60 and 70 years old with active or convalescent COVID-19.

Here the CDR3 DNA reads TGTGCCAGCAGTTACTACAGGGACTATGGCTACACCTTC. Translated, it gives CASSYYRDYGYTF. The rearrangement joins TRBV6-5 to TRBJ1-2, with TRBD1 as a possible D gene (6 bases). Per germline, CDR1 MNHEY and CDR2 SVGAGI. Trimming shortened V by 1 base and J by 3 bases, and 6 bases separated the two germline ends. This CDR3 spans 13 amino acids.